The next 8 T cell receptor beta chains were all read from a single sample in a study of cytomegalovirus exposure and HLA in healthy donors. Primers for the PCR totalled 60 Vbeta and 13 Jbeta. The method was immunoSEQ multiplex PCR; TCRdb's version includes in-frame clones alone and lacks a portion of them. The data contain around 200,000 clones, around four fifths of them singletons. The sample comprised PBMCs. The receptors here all came from a female donor in good health and CMV-seronegative.

The CDR3 region is CASSLPRAGGTDTQYF. CDR3 in DNA: TGTGCCAGCAGTCTTCCCCGAGCGGGGGGGACAGATACGCAGTATTTT. This chain uses TRBV6-4 with TRBJ2-3, with 10 bases identical to TRBD2. Per the germline V gene, CDR1 is MRHNA and CDR2 is SNTAGT. The junction had 8 bases not matched to a gene; V was cut back by 5 bases and J by 3 bases. The CDR3 runs 16 residues.

This clone came up once. The genes are TRBV11-2 and TRBJ2-1, with 7 bases fitting TRBD2. This CDR3 region has 16 residues. The V gene's germline CDR1 is SGHAT and CDR2 FQNNGV. Germline trimming cut 1 base from V and 2 bases from J; bases unmatched to any gene: 5. The CDR3 here is CASSLVISGAYNEQFF. CDR3 coding DNA: TGTGCCAGCAGCTTAGTTATAAGCGGGGCCTACAATGAGCAGTTCTTC.

The chain uses TRBV6-1 and TRBJ2-7, with 9 nucleotides matching TRBD1. The CDR3 is 15 amino acids. Per the germline V gene, CDR1 is MNHNS and CDR2 is SASEGT. V lost 5 bases and J lost 3; bases outside the gene matches: 8. The CDR3 DNA follows: TGTGCCAGCAGTCTTCGACAGGGGGTATACTACGAGCAGTACTTC. It yields the protein CASSLRQGVYYEQYF.

The rearrangement joins TRBV28 to TRBJ2-3; a possible D gene is TRBD1 (6 bases). This CDR3 region has 14 residues. CDR1 is MDHEN, CDR2 SYDVKM, per germline. Deletions cut 9 bases from V and 3 bases from J, with 16 bases between. The CDR3 is CASKVQGFTDTQYF. CDR3 sequence (DNA): TGTGCCAGTAAAGTACAGGGTTTTACAGATACGCAGTATTTT.

This clone was counted between two and nine times. The chain uses TRBV29-1 and TRBJ1-1; no reliable D call. The CDR3 is 14 amino acids. V shed 4 bases and J shed 4 bases, with 16 bases lying between them. Per germline, CDR1 SQVTM and CDR2 ANQGSEA. The CDR3 DNA sequence: TGCAGCGTTGGGCAAAGCGGTCTGGGCACTGAAGCTTTCTTT. It codes for CSVGQSGLGTEAFF.

This clone was detected only once. The chain joins TRBV18 to TRBJ1-1; D ambiguous. This CDR3 is 12 amino acids long. The germline V and J ends were trimmed by 2 bases and 8 bases, with 9 bases remaining between them. Germline loops: CDR1 KGHSH, CDR2 LQKENI. DNA for the CDR3: TGTGCCAGCTCACCAAGGAGGCCCGAAGCTTTCTTT. Protein sequence: CASSPRRPEAFF.

The chain couples TRBV10-3 to TRBJ1-3, with 8 bases aligning to TRBD1. Trimming at V came to 5 bases and at J to 3 bases, leaving 6 bases not matched to a gene. This CDR3 contains 15 residues. In germline, CDR1 is ENHRY, CDR2 SYGVKD. As DNA, the CDR3 is TGTGCCATCAGTCCGACAGGGGAGGTTGGAAACACCATATATTTT. It encodes CAISPTGEVGNTIYF.

V and J are TRBV4-1 and TRBJ1-6; 9 nucleotides match TRBD1. Per germline, CDR1 MGHRA and CDR2 YSYEKL. The CDR3 length is 17 residues. V gave up 6 bases and J gave up 0 bases; unmatched junction bases: 6. The CDR3, as DNA: TGCGCCAGCAGTCCGGGACAGGGAGGCTCCTATAATTCACCCCTCCACTTT. The encoded protein is CASSPGQGGSYNSPLHF.